One and the same sample provided the 16 T cell receptor beta chains below, sequenced in a study of blood T cell repertoires in COVID-19. TCRdb's table, derived via immunoSEQ multiplex PCR, lists solely in-frame clones and lacks some. This table has 35,000 to 45,000 clones, about 90% appearing once. The specimen was peripheral blood. These receptors originate from an elderly woman with acute or convalescent COVID-19.

V and J are TRBV2 and TRBJ1-5; 7 bases are a match to TRBD1. The length of the CDR3 is 16 residues. The germline gives CDR1 SNHLY, CDR2 FYNNEI. V was pared by 7 bases and J by 1 base, with 10 bases of the junction left unmatched. The CDR3 loop reads CASNRRQGGSNQPQHF. The CDR3 nucleotides are TGTGCCAGCAATCGTCGACAGGGAGGAAGCAATCAGCCCCAGCATTTT. Full variable domain (rest looked up from reference TRBV2 and TRBJ1-5): EPEVTQTPSHQVTQMGQEVILRCVPISNHLYFYWYRQILGQKVEFLVSFYNNEISEKSEIFDDQFSVERPDGSNFTLKIRSTKLEDSAMYFCASNRRQGGSNQPQHFGDGTRLSIL.

The chain carries TRBV11-2 and TRBJ2-2; 7 nucleotides agree with TRBD2. The V gene's germline CDR1 is SGHAT and CDR2 FQNNGV. Trimming cost V 3 bases and J 0 bases; bases outside gene matches: 4. CDR3 size: 16 residues. The CDR3 DNA sequence: TGTGCCAGCAGCTTGAGAGCGGGGCCGAACACCGGGGAGCTGTTTTTT. Protein: CASSLRAGPNTGELFF.

This clone was seen only once. The chain is built from TRBV4-2 and TRBJ1-4; D is unclear. With 2 bases removed from V and 2 bases from J, the gap between germline ends came to 12 bases. The germline V gene has CDR1 LGHNA and CDR2 YNFKEQ. The CDR3 spans 16 residues. The CDR3 DNA reads TGTGCCAGCAGCCAATACGCGGCAGCCACTAATGAAAAACTGTTTTTT. Translating it yields CASSQYAAATNEKLFF.

The chain employs TRBV19 and TRBJ2-3, with TRBD2 identical over 10 bases. Germline CDR1 LNHDA, CDR2 SQIVND (reference sequence). The CDR3 consists of 18 residues. With 6 bases clipped from V and 5 bases from J, the junction kept 17 bases outside the gene matches. The CDR3 sequence is CASSQSKRGGLSLDTQYF. The CDR3 DNA reads as TGTGCCAGTAGCCAGTCCAAGCGGGGGGGCCTATCTCTAGATACGCAGTATTTT.

The genes are TRBV3-1 (or the pseudogene TRBV3-2) and TRBJ1-1, with D perhaps TRBD1 (5 bases). The CDR3 extends over 14 amino acids. In germline, CDR1 is LGHDT, CDR2 YNNKEL (reference sequence). V was cut by 1 base and J by 1 base, with 7 bases left in between. The CDR3 DNA sequence: TGTGCCAGCAGCCAAGGCGGGGCGAACACTGAAGCTTTCTTT. Residues: CASSQGGANTEAFF.

This clone was observed once. The chain recombines TRBV6-5 with TRBJ1-1; TRBD1 aligns across 8 bases. The CDR3 runs to 13 residues. In germline, CDR1 is MNHEY, CDR2 SVGAGI. V lost 7 bases to trimming and J lost 0 bases; unmatched junction nucleotides: 1. Written as DNA, the CDR3 is TGTGCCAGCAAGGGACAGGTGAACACTGAAGCTTTCTTT. Translation gives CASKGQVNTEAFF.

The chain combines TRBV28 with TRBJ1-3; D remains ambiguous. The CDR3 contains 18 residues. Trimming shortened V by 5 bases and J by 0 bases, and 20 bases separated the two germline ends. Germline CDR1 MDHEN, CDR2 SYDVKM. CDR3 DNA sequence: TGTGCCAGCAGTCCCTTTCAATGGGCCAGCCGCTCTGGAAACACCATATATTTT. Residues: CASSPFQWASRSGNTIYF.

This chain connects TRBV3-1 (or the pseudogene TRBV3-2) to TRBJ2-5; D not resolved. Between the trimmed V and J ends, which lost 5 bases and 5 bases, there was a span of 15 bases. The CDR3 extends over 14 amino acids. Germline V CDR1 and CDR2: LGHDT, YNNKEL (reference sequence). CDR3 loop: CASSSRLSWETQYF. CDR3 nucleotides: TGTGCCAGCAGCTCCAGACTCTCATGGGAGACCCAGTACTTC.

The rearrangement links TRBV2 to TRBJ2-3, with D unclear. The CDR3 spans 14 residues. The V and J ends lost 2 bases and 2 bases respectively, with 8 bases between them. Germline lookup yields CDR1 SNHLY and CDR2 FYNNEI. The CDR3 spells CASSERPVTDTQYF. DNA of the CDR3: TGTGCCAGCAGTGAACGCCCGGTCACAGATACGCAGTATTTT.

The rearrangement links TRBV5-1 to TRBJ1-5; tentatively, D is TRBD1 (5 bases). The ends were cut back, 2 bases at V and 1 base at J, with 16 bases in the middle. The CDR3 has 17 amino acids. Germline V lookup: CDR1 SGHRS, CDR2 YFSETQ. The CDR3 loop is CASSLIPTGDSNQPQHF. CDR3 coding DNA: TGCGCCAGCAGCTTAATTCCCACGGGGGACAGCAATCAGCCCCAGCATTTT.

The rearrangement joins TRBV25-1 to TRBJ1-3, with D hard to call. Germline V CDR1 and CDR2: MGHDK, SYGVNS. V lost 2 bases to trimming and J lost 2 bases, with 7 bases between them. The CDR3 contains 14 residues. The CDR3 reads CASSERVTGNTIYF. The CDR3 nucleotides are TGTGCCAGCAGTGAACGGGTAACTGGAAACACCATATATTTT.

V gene TRBV5-1 combines with J gene TRBJ2-3, with a weak D call TRBD1 (6 bases). The CDR3 is 18 amino acids. Germline V CDR1 and CDR2: SGHRS, YFSETQ. Trimming pared 2 bases from V and 0 bases from J, leaving 19 bases between. CDR3 loop: CASSFGTFGLPSTDTQYF. In DNA form, the CDR3 reads TGCGCCAGCAGCTTCGGGACATTCGGCCTCCCTAGCACAGATACGCAGTATTTT.

V and J are TRBV28 and TRBJ1-2, with TRBD1 as a possible D gene (5 bases). The CDR3 is made up of 12 amino acids. Looked up from germline, CDR1 is MDHEN and CDR2 is SYDVKM. V was clipped by 6 bases and J by 6 bases, with 11 bases between them. The DNA for the CDR3 is TGTGCCAGCAGGGTGCGGACAAATGGCTACACCTTC. This codes for CASRVRTNGYTF.

The V call is TRBV7-2, the J call TRBJ2-5; TRBD2 aligns across 13 bases. The CDR3 loop spans 15 amino acids. In germline, CDR1 is SGHTA, CDR2 FQGNSA. The V segment lost 5 bases and the J segment 7 bases; nucleotides outside the gene matches: 7. The DNA for the CDR3 is TGTGCCAGCAGCCCCCGACTAGCGGGGGGCCCGACCCAGTACTTC. Translating gives CASSPRLAGGPTQYF.

This sequence joins TRBV30 and TRBJ1-5, with D perhaps matching TRBD1 (5 bases). Germline CDR1 is GTSNPN and CDR2 is SVGIG (reference sequence). The CDR3 loop spans 13 amino acids. Trimming stripped 2 bases from V and 4 bases from J, with 9 bases between. The CDR3 loop is CAWSFDSNQPQHF. CDR3 nucleotides: TGTGCCTGGAGTTTTGACAGTAATCAGCCCCAGCATTTT.

Only a few counts were recorded for this clone. This sequence joins TRBV7-9 and TRBJ1-2; TRBD1 aligns across 8 bases. The CDR3 contains 13 residues. From germline, CDR1 is SEHNR and CDR2 FQNEAQ (reference sequence). Trimming took 5 bases from V and 7 from J; bases not matched to a gene: 6. The CDR3: CASSPGQEGGYTF. In nucleotides, the CDR3 is TGTGCCAGCAGCCCGGGACAGGAAGGTGGCTACACCTTC.